The 22 T cell receptor beta chains below were found in one sample sequenced in a study of cytomegalovirus exposure and HLA in healthy donors. With 60 Vbeta and 13 Jbeta primers, the PCR was carried out. Assay used: immunoSEQ multiplex PCR; TCRdb lists only in-frame clones, some missing. The sample lists about 170,000 clones; around 80% were seen once. Sequenced input: PBMCs. All receptors come from a woman aged 45-59 years in good health and CMV-seropositive.

The rearrangement uses TRBV6-5 and TRBJ1-4; maybe TRBD1 (6 bases). Germline CDR1 is MNHEY and CDR2 is SVGAGI. The V gene lost 6 bases and the J gene lost 1 base, with 12 bases spanning the gap. The CDR3 covers 15 residues. CDR3 coding DNA: TGTGCCAGCAGCCCCAGGGGACAAACTAATGAAAAACTGTTTTTT. Its translation is CASSPRGQTNEKLFF.

This clone was observed once. Here the CDR3 DNA reads TGTGCCAGCAGTTTACGGTTGAGGTCTAACACCGGGGAGCTGTTTTTT. Translated: CASSLRLRSNTGELFF. The chain links TRBV28 to TRBJ2-2; no definite D call. Germline V gives CDR1 MDHEN, CDR2 SYDVKM. V was trimmed by 2 bases and J by 2 bases, leaving 12 bases between them. This CDR3 has 16 residues. Complete variable domain (other parts from reference TRBV28 and TRBJ2-2): DVKVTQSSRYLVKRTGEKVFLECVQDMDHENMFWYRQDPGLGLRLIYFSYDVKMKEKGDIPEGYSVSREKKERFSLILESASTNQTSMYLCASSLRLRSNTGELFFGEGSRLTVL.

This rearrangement joins TRBV10-3 to TRBJ2-7; TRBD2 matches at 8 bases. Germline V CDR1 and CDR2: ENHRY, SYGVKD. The V and J ends lost 2 bases and 6 bases, in that order; junction bases with no gene match: 21. CDR3 size: 19 residues. CDR3 sequence: CAISEAPGTSLFRVGEQYF. CDR3 DNA sequence: TGTGCCATCAGTGAGGCCCCCGGGACTAGTCTCTTTCGGGTGGGCGAGCAGTACTTC.

The chain carries TRBV9 and TRBJ1-5; D is perhaps TRBD1 (5 bases). This CDR3 has 15 residues. Germline loops: CDR1 SGDLS, CDR2 YYNGEE. V lost 3 bases and J 6 bases, leaving 16 bases between the germline ends. The CDR3 here is CASSERGGIGQPQHF. Here the CDR3 DNA reads TGTGCCAGCAGCGAGAGGGGAGGAATCGGTCAGCCCCAGCATTTT. Supplemented by reference TRBV9 and TRBJ1-5, the full variable domain reads DSGVTQTPKHLITATGQRVTLRCSPRSGDLSVYWYQQSLDQGLQFLIQYYNGEERAKGNILERFSAQQFPDLHSELNLSSLELGDSALYFCASSERGGIGQPQHFGDGTRLSIL.

V gene TRBV11-2 combines with J gene TRBJ1-1; D might be TRBD1 (5 bases). CDR1 is SGHAT, CDR2 FQNNGV, per germline. The CDR3 runs 15 residues. V was trimmed by 2 bases and J by 7 bases, leaving 17 bases between them. The CDR3, as DNA: TGTGCCAGCAGCTTACAGGGTCTAGGAAAGGTTGAAGCTTTCTTT. Translation gives CASSLQGLGKVEAFF.

The chain joins TRBV7-3 to TRBJ2-2; maybe TRBD2 (6 bases). The germline V gene has CDR1 SGHTA and CDR2 FQGTGA. Trimming stripped 2 bases from V and 0 bases from J, with 10 bases between. This CDR3 comprises 16 residues. The DNA of the CDR3 is TGTGCCAGCAGCTTACCCGGGAGCGCGAACACCGGGGAGCTGTTTTTT. It yields the protein CASSLPGSANTGELFF.

The rearrangement joins TRBV6-5 to TRBJ1-2; D possibly corresponds to TRBD1 (5 bases). CDR1 is MNHEY and CDR2 is SVGAGI in the germline V gene. The CDR3 extends over 14 amino acids. V was clipped by 5 bases and J by 5 bases, with 15 bases between them. The CDR3 region is CASSPWRGDYGYTF. In DNA, the CDR3 is TGTGCCAGCAGTCCATGGAGGGGAGATTATGGCTACACCTTC.

The rearrangement joins TRBV29-1 to TRBJ2-5, with a tentative D call TRBD1 (5 bases). Germline assignment: CDR1 SQVTM and CDR2 ANQGSEA. CDR3 length equals 12 residues. Between the trimmed V and J ends, which lost 4 bases and 4 bases, there was a span of 10 bases. In DNA, the CDR3 is TGCAGCGTTGCTGACAGTGCAGAGACCCAGTACTTC. Translated, it gives CSVADSAETQYF.

This chain connects TRBV4-3 to TRBJ2-2; D may be TRBD1 (5 bases). With 0 bases removed from V and 6 bases from J, the gap between germline ends came to 8 bases. The germline gives CDR1 LGHNA, CDR2 YSLEER. This CDR3 spans 14 amino acids. CDR3 residues: CASSQDPGSGELFF. The CDR3 nucleotides are TGCGCCAGCAGCCAAGATCCAGGGTCCGGGGAGCTGTTTTTT.

In DNA form, the CDR3 reads TGTGCCAGTAGTGTAACAGCCCTTTCCTCGGTGGGGGCGCGTGGCTACACCTTC. Encoded protein: CASSVTALSSVGARGYTF. The V gene is TRBV19, the J gene TRBJ1-2; D perhaps matches TRBD1 (6 bases). This CDR3 is built from 18 residues. V lost 5 bases and J 7 bases, leaving 29 bases between the germline ends. Per germline, CDR1 LNHDA and CDR2 SQIVND (reference sequence).

The V gene is TRBV9, the J gene TRBJ1-6, with TRBD1 matching 10 bases. The junction had 10 bases not matched to a gene; V was cut back by 4 bases and J by 9 bases. This CDR3 has 16 amino acids. Germline V lookup: CDR1 SGDLS, CDR2 YYNGEE. In DNA, the CDR3 is TGTGCCAGCAGCTCCGACAGGGGGCGAGTAGGTTCACCCCTCCACTTT. The encoded protein is CASSSDRGRVGSPLHF.

This clone turned up a few times. The CDR3 sequence is CASSQNFPTRRFVYEQYF. The DNA of the CDR3 is TGTGCCAGCAGCCAAAACTTTCCGACTCGACGGTTCGTGTACGAGCAGTACTTC. The chain carries TRBV14 and TRBJ2-5, with D unclear. TRBJ2-7 matches the DNA end more closely, so the J call is doubtful. CDR1 and CDR2 (germline): SGHDN, FVKESK. CDR3 length: 18 residues.

This clone has more than one count but fewer than ten. This chain uses TRBV7-2 with TRBJ1-2; D may be TRBD1 (6 bases). V shed 2 bases and J shed 7 bases, with 11 bases lying between them. The CDR3 totals 13 residues. Per germline, CDR1 SGHTA and CDR2 FQGNSA. The CDR3: CASSLPSGVGYTF. DNA of the CDR3: TGTGCCAGCAGCTTACCCTCAGGGGTTGGCTACACCTTC.

The table lists this clone with a few counts. The chain carries TRBV6-4 and TRBJ1-5; D is uncertain. This CDR3 is 14 amino acids long. The V gene lost 5 bases and the J gene lost 9 bases, with 17 bases spanning the gap. Germline CDR1 is MRHNA and CDR2 is SNTAGT. CDR3 nucleotides: TGTGCCAGCAGTAATCCCGCGGTAGGTGGGCCCCAGCATTTT. This encodes CASSNPAVGGPQHF.

The gene calls are TRBV11-2 and TRBJ2-5, with D perhaps matching TRBD1 (6 bases). CDR1 is SGHAT and CDR2 is FQNNGV in the germline V gene. The CDR3 is 14 amino acids. Trimming cost V 5 bases and J 0 bases, with 10 bases left between them. The CDR3 sequence is CASSMDSNQETQYF. Here the CDR3 DNA reads TGTGCCAGCAGCATGGACAGTAACCAAGAGACCCAGTACTTC.

The chain joins TRBV11-3 to TRBJ2-5; 14 bases are a match to TRBD2. V shed 4 bases and J 3 bases; nucleotides not matched to a gene: 7. This CDR3 has 17 amino acids. Germline lookup yields CDR1 SGHNT and CDR2 YENEEA. The CDR3 protein is CASSSNPGLAGEETQYF. In DNA form, the CDR3 reads TGTGCCAGCAGCTCCAATCCGGGACTAGCGGGGGAAGAGACCCAGTACTTC.

The chain recombines TRBV7-8 with TRBJ1-1, with D unclear. With 4 bases removed from V and 2 bases from J, the gap between germline ends came to 14 bases. The germline gives CDR1 SGHVS, CDR2 FQNEAQ. This CDR3 is 15 amino acids long. The CDR3 region has the DNA TGTGCCAGCAGCTCCCCCTTAGTGTCCAACACTGAAGCTTTCTTT. This encodes CASSSPLVSNTEAFF. Supplemented by reference TRBV7-8 and TRBJ1-1, the full variable domain reads GAGVSQSPRYKVAKRGQDVALRCDPISGHVSLFWYQQALGQGPEFLTYFQNEAQLDKSGLPSDRFFAERPEGSVSTLKIQRTQQEDSAVYLCASSSPLVSNTEAFFGQGTRLTVV.

The chain uses TRBV6-6 and TRBJ2-6; D is perhaps TRBD2 (7 bases). The CDR3 length is 14 residues. CDR1 is MNHNY, CDR2 SVGAGI, per germline (reference sequence). V lost 8 bases, J lost 3 bases, and 11 bases lay in between. CDR3 nucleotides: TGTGCCAGCGAGGGGGGGGATGGGGCCAACGTCCTGACTTTC. Protein sequence: CASEGGDGANVLTF.

The genes are TRBV10-3 and TRBJ2-5; 10 bases line up with TRBD2. V lost 6 bases to trimming and J lost 4 bases; unmatched junction nucleotides: 8. Germline-derived CDR1 and CDR2 are ENHRY and SYGVKD. The CDR3 covers 15 residues. CDR3 DNA: TGTGCCATCAGCACCATTGAGCGGGGGGGAGAGACCCAGTACTTC. This gives the protein CAISTIERGGETQYF.

This clone has just one count. V is TRBV19 and J is TRBJ1-2; D might be TRBD1 (5 bases). The CDR3 loop spans 14 amino acids. Germline V gives CDR1 LNHDA, CDR2 SQIVND (reference sequence). The V end was cut by 5 bases, the J end by 8 bases, with 18 bases between. The CDR3 nucleotides are TGTGCCAGTAGTTCCCGGGACTCCTATGAGGGCTACACCTTC. It encodes CASSSRDSYEGYTF.

DNA for the CDR3: TGTGCCAGCAGCTTAATCCCCCGGACTAGCGGGAGGCAGACAGATACGCAGTATTTT. Its protein is CASSLIPRTSGRQTDTQYF. The chain uses TRBV7-6 and TRBJ2-3, with 14 bases aligning to TRBD2. This CDR3 has 19 amino acids. Unmatched junction bases numbered 10, after V lost 2 bases and J lost 3 bases. CDR1 SGHVS and CDR2 FNYEAQ come from the germline V gene. Combining the CDR3 with reference TRBV7-6 and TRBJ2-3 gives the whole variable domain GAGVSQSPRYKVTKRGQDVALRCDPISGHVSLYWYRQALGQGPEFLTYFNYEAQQDKSGLPNDRFSAERPEGSISTLTIQRTEQRDSAMYRCASSLIPRTSGRQTDTQYFGPGTRLTVL.

Note on this clone: One end of the junction fails to match germline, which may point to a read error. In the same sample, other DNA sequences code for this CDR3. V usage is TRBV9 and J usage is TRBJ1-1; D call uncertain. Looked up from germline, CDR1 is SGDLS and CDR2 is YYNGEE. The length of the CDR3 is 13 residues. CDR3 nucleotides: TGCGCCAGCAGCCCTTTAGATAACACTGAAGCTTTCTTT. Amino acids: CASSPLDNTEAFF.